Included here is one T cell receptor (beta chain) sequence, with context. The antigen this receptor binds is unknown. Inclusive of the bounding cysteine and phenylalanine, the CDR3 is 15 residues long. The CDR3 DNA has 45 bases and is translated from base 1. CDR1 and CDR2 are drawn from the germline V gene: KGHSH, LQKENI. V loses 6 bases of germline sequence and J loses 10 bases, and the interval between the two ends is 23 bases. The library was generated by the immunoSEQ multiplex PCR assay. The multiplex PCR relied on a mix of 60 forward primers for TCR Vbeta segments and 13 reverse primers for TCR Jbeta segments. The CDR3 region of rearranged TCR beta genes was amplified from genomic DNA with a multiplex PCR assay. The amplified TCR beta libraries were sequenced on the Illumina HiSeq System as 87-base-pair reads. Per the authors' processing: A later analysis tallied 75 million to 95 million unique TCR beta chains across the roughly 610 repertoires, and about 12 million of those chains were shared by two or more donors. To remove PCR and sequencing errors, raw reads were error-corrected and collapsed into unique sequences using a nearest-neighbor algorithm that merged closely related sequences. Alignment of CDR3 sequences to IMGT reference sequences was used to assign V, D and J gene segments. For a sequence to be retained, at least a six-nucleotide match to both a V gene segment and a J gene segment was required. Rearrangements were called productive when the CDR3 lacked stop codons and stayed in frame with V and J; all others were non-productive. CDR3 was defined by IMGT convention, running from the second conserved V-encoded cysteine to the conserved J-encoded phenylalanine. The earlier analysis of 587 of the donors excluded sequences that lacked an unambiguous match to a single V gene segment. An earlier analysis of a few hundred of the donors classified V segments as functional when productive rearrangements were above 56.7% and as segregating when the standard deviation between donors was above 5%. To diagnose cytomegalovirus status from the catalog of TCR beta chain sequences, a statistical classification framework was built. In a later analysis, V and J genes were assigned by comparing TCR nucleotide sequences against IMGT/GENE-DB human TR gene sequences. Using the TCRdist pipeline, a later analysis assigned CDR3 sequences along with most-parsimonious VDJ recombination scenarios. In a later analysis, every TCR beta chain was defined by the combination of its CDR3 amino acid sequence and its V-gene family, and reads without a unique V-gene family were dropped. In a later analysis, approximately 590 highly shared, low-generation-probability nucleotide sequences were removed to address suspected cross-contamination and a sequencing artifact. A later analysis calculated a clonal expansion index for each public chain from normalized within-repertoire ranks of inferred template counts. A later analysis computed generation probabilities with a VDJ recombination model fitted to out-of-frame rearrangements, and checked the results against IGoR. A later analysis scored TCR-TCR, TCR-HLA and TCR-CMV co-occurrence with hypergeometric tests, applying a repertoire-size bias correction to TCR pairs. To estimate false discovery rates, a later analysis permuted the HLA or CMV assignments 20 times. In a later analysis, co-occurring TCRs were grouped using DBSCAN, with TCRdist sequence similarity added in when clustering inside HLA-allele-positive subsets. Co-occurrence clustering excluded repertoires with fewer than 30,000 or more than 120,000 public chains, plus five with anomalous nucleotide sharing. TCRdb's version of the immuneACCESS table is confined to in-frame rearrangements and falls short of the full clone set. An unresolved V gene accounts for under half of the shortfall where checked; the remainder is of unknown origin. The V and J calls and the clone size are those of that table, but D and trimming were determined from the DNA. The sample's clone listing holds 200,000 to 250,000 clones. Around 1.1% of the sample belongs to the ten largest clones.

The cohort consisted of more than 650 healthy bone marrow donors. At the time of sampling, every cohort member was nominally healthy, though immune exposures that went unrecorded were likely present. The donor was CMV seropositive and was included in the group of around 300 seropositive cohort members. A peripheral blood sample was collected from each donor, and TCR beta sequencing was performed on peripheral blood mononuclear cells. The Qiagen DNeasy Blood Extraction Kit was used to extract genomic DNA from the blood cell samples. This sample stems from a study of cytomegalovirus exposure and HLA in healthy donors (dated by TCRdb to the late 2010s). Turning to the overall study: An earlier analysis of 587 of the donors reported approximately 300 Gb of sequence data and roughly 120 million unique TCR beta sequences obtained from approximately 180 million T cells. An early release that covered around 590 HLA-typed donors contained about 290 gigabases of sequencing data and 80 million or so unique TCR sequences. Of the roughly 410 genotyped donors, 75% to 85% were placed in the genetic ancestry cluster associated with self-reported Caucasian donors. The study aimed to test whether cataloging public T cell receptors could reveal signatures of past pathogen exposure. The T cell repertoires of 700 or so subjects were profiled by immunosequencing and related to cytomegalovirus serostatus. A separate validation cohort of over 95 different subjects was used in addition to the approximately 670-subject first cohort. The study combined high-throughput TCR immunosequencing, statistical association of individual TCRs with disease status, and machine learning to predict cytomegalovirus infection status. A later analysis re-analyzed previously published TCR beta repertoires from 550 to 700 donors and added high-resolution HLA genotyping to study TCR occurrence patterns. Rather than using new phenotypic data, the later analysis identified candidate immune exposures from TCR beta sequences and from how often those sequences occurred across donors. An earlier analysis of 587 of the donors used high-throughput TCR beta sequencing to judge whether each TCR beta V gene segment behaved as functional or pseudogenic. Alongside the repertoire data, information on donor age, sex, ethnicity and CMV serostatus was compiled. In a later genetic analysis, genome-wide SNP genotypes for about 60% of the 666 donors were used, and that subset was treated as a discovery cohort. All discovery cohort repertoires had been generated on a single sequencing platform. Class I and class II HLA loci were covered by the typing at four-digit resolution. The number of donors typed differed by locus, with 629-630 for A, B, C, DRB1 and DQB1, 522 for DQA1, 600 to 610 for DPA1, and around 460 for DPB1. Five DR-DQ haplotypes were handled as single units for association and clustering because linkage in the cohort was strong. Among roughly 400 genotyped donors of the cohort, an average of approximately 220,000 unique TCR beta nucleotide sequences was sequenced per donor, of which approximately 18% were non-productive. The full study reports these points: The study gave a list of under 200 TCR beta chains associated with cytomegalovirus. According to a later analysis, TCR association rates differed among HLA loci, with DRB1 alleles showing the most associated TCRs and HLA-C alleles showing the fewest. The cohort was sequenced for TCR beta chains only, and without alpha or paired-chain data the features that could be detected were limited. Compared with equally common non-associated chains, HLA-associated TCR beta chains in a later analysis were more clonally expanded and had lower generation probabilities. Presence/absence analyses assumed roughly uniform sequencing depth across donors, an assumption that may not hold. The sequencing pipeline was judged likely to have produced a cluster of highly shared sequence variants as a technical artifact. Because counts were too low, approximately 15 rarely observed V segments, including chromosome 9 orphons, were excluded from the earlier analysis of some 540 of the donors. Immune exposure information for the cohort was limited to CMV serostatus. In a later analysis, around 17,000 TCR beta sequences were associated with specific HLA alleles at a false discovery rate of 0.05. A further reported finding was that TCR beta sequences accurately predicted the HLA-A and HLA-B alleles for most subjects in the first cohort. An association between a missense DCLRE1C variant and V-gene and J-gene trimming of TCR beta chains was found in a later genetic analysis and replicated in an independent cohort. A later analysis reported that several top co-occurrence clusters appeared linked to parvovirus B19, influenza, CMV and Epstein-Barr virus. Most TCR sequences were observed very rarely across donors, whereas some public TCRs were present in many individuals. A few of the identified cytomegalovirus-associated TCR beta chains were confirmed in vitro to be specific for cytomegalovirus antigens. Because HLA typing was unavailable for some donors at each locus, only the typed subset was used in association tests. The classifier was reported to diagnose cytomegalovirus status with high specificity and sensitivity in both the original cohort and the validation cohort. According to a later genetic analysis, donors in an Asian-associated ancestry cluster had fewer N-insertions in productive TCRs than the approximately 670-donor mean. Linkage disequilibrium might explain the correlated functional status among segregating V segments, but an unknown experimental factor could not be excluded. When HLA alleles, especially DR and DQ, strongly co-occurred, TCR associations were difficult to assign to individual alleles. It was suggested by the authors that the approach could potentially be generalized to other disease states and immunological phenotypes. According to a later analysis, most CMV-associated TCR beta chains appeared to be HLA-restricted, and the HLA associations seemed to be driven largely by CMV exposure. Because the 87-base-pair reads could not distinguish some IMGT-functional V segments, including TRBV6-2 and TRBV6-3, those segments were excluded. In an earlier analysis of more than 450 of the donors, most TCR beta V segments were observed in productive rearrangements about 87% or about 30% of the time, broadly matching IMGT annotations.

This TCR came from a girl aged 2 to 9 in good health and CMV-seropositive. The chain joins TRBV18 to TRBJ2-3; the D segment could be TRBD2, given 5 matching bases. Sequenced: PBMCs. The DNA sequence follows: TGTGCCAGCTCTCGCCGGGATACGGTCTGGGGTGCGCAGTATTTT. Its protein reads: CASSRRDTVWGAQYF.